This entry concerns a single T cell receptor (beta chain). The antigen is unknown. The data were produced by immunoSEQ multiplex PCR, yet TCRdb's version contains in-frame clones alone and is incomplete. The data contain 7,000 to 7,500 clones, roughly 89% of them seen just once; the ten biggest clones take up roughly 2.5%. The sample is drawn from a study of chemoradiotherapy in HPV16-positive cancers. Whole-study results and caveats: Candidate HPV-specific clones and E7-related TCR motifs grew in tumor during treatment.

Germline V gene data show CDR1 as LGHNA and CDR2 as YNFKEQ. The CDR3 length is 14 residues. The germline V and J ends were trimmed by 0 bases and 6 bases, with 8 bases remaining between them. Samples were taken several times over chemoradiotherapy. The V gene is TRBV4-2, the J gene TRBJ2-2; no clear D. The material sequenced was tumor tissue, taken from a patient who underwent chemoradiotherapy. This clonotype was obtained from a human donor with HPV-associated anogenital cancer. CDR3 region: CASSQDSQPGELFF. For the CDR3, the DNA is TGTGCCAGCAGCCAAGATAGCCAGCCCGGGGAGCTGTTTTTT.